The clone carrying this T cell receptor beta chain appeared many times. What it binds is not known. This CDR3 is built from 15 residues. V lost 3 bases and J lost 3, with 11 bases in between. CDR1 and CDR2 (germline): SGHAT, FQNNGV. The CDR3 regions of TCR beta were amplified from RNA transcripts. Researchers ran a first-round RT-PCR on the TCR CDR3 using the HTBI primer set. TCRdb called the multiplex PCR reads again in MiXCR, with one record for every CDR3 protein. This sample has around 400,000 distinct CDR3 sequences, with roughly an eighth found just once. This sample is drawn from a study of T cells in Graves' hyperthyroidism and ophthalmopathy. Findings and caveats of the study: Peripheral blood also featured most of the thyroid clonotypes expanded above 0.001. The model forecast ophthalmopathy, anticipating it by a median around 6.5 months before onset.

Calling Graves' hyperthyroidism stable meant ophthalmopathy did not progress within 18 months. The receptor was isolated from a young woman with Graves' hyperthyroidism. Material: blood. This chain uses TRBV11-2 with TRBJ1-4; possible D gene TRBD1, 5 bases. The CDR3 reads CASSFSQGANEKLFF. The CDR3 coding sequence is TGTGCCAGCAGCTTCTCCCAGGGCGCTAATGAAAAACTGTTTTTT.